The entry below gives a single T cell receptor beta chain sequence along with its context. TCRdb reprocessed the 5' RACE reads, keeping one entry per CDR3 protein, no DNA. The table lists about 350,000 distinct CDR3 sequences. These data come from a study of monozygotic twins with inflammatory bowel disease. Per germline, CDR1 KGHSH and CDR2 LQKENI. CDR3 length: 15 residues. The sample consisted of blood. The receptor was derived from a human donor with ulcerative colitis or Crohn's disease, or a healthy co-twin of an affected twin (not recorded which). The chain carries TRBV18 and TRBJ1-1; the TCRdb call, TRBD1, lacks DNA for checking. CDR3 loop: CASSLGSTGQTEAFF.